Listed below are T cell receptor beta chains from one sample, sequenced in a study of shared clonotypes between healthy human individuals. Clones were sequenced by immunoSEQ multiplex PCR, and TCRdb holds only the in-frame ones, with some missing. Here the sample spans 850,000 to 1,200,000 clones, under 80% being singletons. The sequenced material came from memory CD4+ T cells sorted from blood. These TCRs come from a man aged 18 to 35 in good health. Both conserved end residues are part of each CDR3. The D gene is left open where the match is weak. Only some rows state a clone size, as once, few, many or a class for expanded clones.

>TRBD1|TRBJ1-2|TRBV14|NA
CASSRGQGLYYGYTF
TGTGCCAGCAGCCGTGGACAGGGGCTCTACTATGGCTACACCTTC
>TRBD1|TRBJ1-1|TRBV15|NA
CATSITVGQSGGNTEAFF
TGTGCCACCAGCATTACCGTGGGACAGTCCGGGGGGAACACTGAAGCTTTCTTT
>NA|TRBJ2-7|TRBV10-3|NA
CAITQGLSYEQYF
TGTGCCATCACTCAGGGCCTCTCCTACGAGCAGTACTTC
>NA|TRBJ2-6|TRBV7-8|few
CASSVESSGANVLTF
TGTGCCAGCAGCGTCGAATCCTCTGGGGCCAACGTCCTGACTTTC
>NA|TRBJ2-2|TRBV11-2|NA
CASSLDRGFGELFF
TGTGCCAGCAGCTTAGATCGGGGTTTCGGGGAGCTGTTTTTT
>NA|TRBJ1-1|TRBV9|NA
CASSSSGERDTEAFF
TGTGCCAGCAGCTCCTCAGGGGAACGGGACACTGAAGCTTTCTTT
>NA|TRBJ2-5|TRBV6-5|once
CASKPLDSRETQYF
TGTGCCAGCAAGCCCCTGGATAGCCGGGAGACCCAGTACTTC
>NA|TRBJ2-7|TRBV4-1|NA
CASSPQAGFSSYEQYF
TGCGCCAGCAGCCCCCAGGCAGGGTTCTCCTCCTACGAGCAGTACTTC
>NA|TRBJ1-4|TRBV28|NA
CASSLSGGGDEKLFF
TGTGCCAGCAGTTTATCTGGGGGAGGGGATGAAAAACTGTTTTTT
>NA|TRBJ2-4|TRBV15|NA
CATSRAGSPPQYF
TGTGCCACCAGCAGAGCTGGGAGTCCCCCCCAGTACTTC
>NA|TRBJ2-4|TRBV7-2|NA
CASSSRQALKGNIQYF
TGTGCCAGCAGCTCCAGACAGGCCCTTAAGGGGAACATTCAGTACTTC
>TRBD2|TRBJ2-5|TRBV30|NA
CAWSLWPSGGQETQYF
TGTGCCTGGAGTTTGTGGCCTAGCGGGGGGCAAGAGACCCAGTACTTC
>NA|TRBJ2-7|TRBV12-5|NA
CASGPGTVYEQYF
TGTGCTAGTGGTCCGGGGACTGTCTACGAGCAGTACTTC
>NA|TRBJ2-6|TRBV13|NA
CASSFRGSGANVLTF
TGTGCCAGCAGCTTCAGAGGTTCTGGGGCCAACGTCCTGACTTTC
>TRBD1|TRBJ1-5|TRBV5-5|NA
CASSSGGARGPQHF
TGTGCCAGCAGCTCAGGGGGGGCCCGAGGGCCCCAGCATTTT
>NA|TRBJ1-4|TRBV12-5|few
CASAPNPREKLFF
TGTGCTAGTGCCCCTAACCCTAGGGAAAAACTGTTTTTT
>NA|TRBJ1-5|TRBV15|NA
CATSRDGEVGNQPQHF
TGTGCCACCAGCAGAGATGGAGAGGTCGGCAATCAGCCCCAGCATTTT
>NA|TRBJ1-5|TRBV19|NA
CASSPARGGNNQPQHF
TGTGCCAGTAGTCCAGCGCGCGGGGGCAACAATCAGCCCCAGCATTTT
>NA|TRBJ2-5|TRBV30|NA
CAWSTGAETQYF
TGTGCCTGGAGCACGGGAGCGGAGACCCAGTACTTC
>TRBD1|TRBJ2-2|TRBV7-6|NA
CASRSRTGSMTNPGELFF
TGTGCCAGCAGATCTCGGACAGGGAGTATGACGAACCCCGGGGAGCTGTTTTTT
>TRBD2|TRBJ2-5|TRBV2|once
CASRGTSGAHGETQYF
TGTGCCAGCAGAGGGACTAGCGGGGCCCATGGAGAGACCCAGTACTTC
>NA|TRBJ1-1|TRBV6-5|once
CASSSWQSETEAFF
TGTGCCAGCAGTTCGTGGCAGTCGGAGACTGAAGCTTTCTTT
>NA|TRBJ2-1|TRBV2|NA
CASRDPGPNYNEQFF
TGTGCCAGCAGAGATCCCGGGCCAAACTACAATGAGCAGTTCTTC
>TRBD2|TRBJ2-5|TRBV5-1|NA
CASSLLGLAGRGSSETQYF
TGCGCCAGCAGCTTACTGGGACTAGCGGGAAGAGGATCATCGGAGACCCAGTACTTC
>NA|TRBJ2-2|TRBV30|NA
CAWSEMVVTGELFF
TGTGCCTGGAGTGAAATGGTGGTCACCGGGGAGCTGTTTTTT
>TRBD1|TRBJ1-5|TRBV5-5|NA
CASSLGDSSNQPQHF
TGTGCCAGCAGCTTGGGGGACAGCAGCAATCAGCCCCAGCATTTT
>TRBD1|TRBJ2-4|TRBV19|once
CASSSDRGNIQYF
TGTGCCAGTAGTTCGGACAGGGGAAACATTCAGTACTTC
>NA|TRBJ2-7|TRBV6-6|NA
CASSPHSYEQYF
TGTGCCAGCAGTCCGCACTCCTACGAGCAGTACTTC
>NA|TRBJ2-1|TRBV7-2|NA
CASRLDLIGNEQFF
TGTGCCAGCAGATTGGACCTTATCGGCAATGAGCAGTTCTTC
>TRBD2|TRBJ2-4|TRBV2|NA
CASSNEMPGLALNQAKNIQYF
TGTGCCAGCAGTAACGAAATGCCGGGACTAGCGCTGAACCAAGCCAAAAACATTCAGTACTTC
>TRBD2|TRBJ2-2|TRBV4-2|NA
CASSQGVAGGTGELFF
TGTGCCAGCAGCCAAGGAGTAGCGGGGGGGACCGGGGAGCTGTTTTTT
>TRBD2|TRBJ2-1|TRBV4-2|NA
CASSPVSGVAYNEQFF
TGTGCCAGCAGCCCCGTAAGCGGGGTCGCCTACAATGAGCAGTTCTTC
>NA|TRBJ2-5|TRBV7-2|few
CASSLTRGETQYF
TGTGCCAGCAGCTTAACGAGGGGAGAGACCCAGTACTTC
>NA|TRBJ1-1|TRBV19|NA
CASSIGTTRSFEAFF
TGTGCCAGTAGTATAGGGACAACCCGATCCTTTGAAGCTTTCTTT
>NA|TRBJ1-6|TRBV5-4|NA
CASSLGPSSYNSPLHF
TGTGCCAGCAGCTTGGGGCCGAGCTCCTATAATTCACCCCTCCACTTT
>NA|TRBJ2-3|TRBV9|NA
CASSGSLSGAGTDTQYF
TGTGCCAGCAGCGGCTCCTTGTCGGGAGCTGGCACAGATACGCAGTATTTT
>NA|TRBJ1-1|TRBV20-1|NA
CSAKPGPEAFF
TGCAGTGCAAAACCGGGGCCTGAAGCTTTCTTT
>NA|TRBJ1-4|TRBV2|NA
CASSEWTGGEKLFF
TGTGCCAGCAGTGAATGGACCGGAGGTGAAAAACTGTTTTTT
>TRBD1|TRBJ2-4|TRBV19|NA
CASSRDREGNIQYF
TGTGCCAGTAGTCGGGACAGGGAGGGGAACATTCAGTACTTC
>TRBD2|TRBJ2-7|TRBV10-3|many
CAISDLTSGYEQYF
TGTGCCATCAGTGATCTCACTAGCGGCTACGAGCAGTACTTC
>TRBD2|TRBJ2-1|TRBV6-1|NA
CASSGRLAVYNEQFF
TGTGCCAGCAGTGGGCGACTAGCGGTCTACAATGAGCAGTTCTTC
>TRBD2|TRBJ2-7|TRBV9|NA
CPPRTSSYEQYF
TGTCCCCCGCGGACTAGCTCCTACGAGCAGTACTTC
>NA|TRBJ2-1|TRBV18|NA
CASSPRRDFNEQFF
TGTGCCAGCTCACCACGGCGGGACTTCAATGAGCAGTTCTTC
>NA|TRBJ2-1|TRBV7-9|many
CASSPQGGQFF
TGTGCCAGCAGCCCCCAAGGCGGGCAGTTCTTC
>NA|TRBJ2-7|TRBV25-1|NA
CASSEAGSAYEQYF
TGTGCCAGCAGTGAGGCGGGGAGTGCCTACGAGCAGTACTTC
>NA|TRBJ1-1|TRBV4-1|NA
CASSQPGRGPNTEAFF
TGCGCCAGCAGCCAGCCAGGCCGAGGGCCGAACACTGAAGCTTTCTTT
>TRBD2|TRBJ2-7|TRBV11-2|NA
CASSLAASGGTYEQYF
TGTGCCAGCAGCTTAGCTGCTAGCGGGGGCACCTACGAGCAGTACTTC
>NA|TRBJ1-5|TRBV23-1|NA
CASSHRSEAQPQHF
TGCGCCAGCAGTCACAGGAGTGAGGCTCAGCCCCAGCATTTT
>NA|TRBJ1-1|TRBV15|few
CATSRETEAFF
TGTGCCACCAGCAGAGAGACTGAAGCTTTCTTT
>NA|TRBJ2-2|TRBV7-3|NA
CASSLFGETGELFF
TGTGCCAGCAGCTTATTCGGGGAAACCGGGGAGCTGTTTTTT
>NA|TRBJ2-6|TRBV30|NA
CAWRLPGGANVLTF
TGTGCCTGGAGACTCCCGGGGGGGGCCAACGTCCTGACTTTC